This entry concerns a single TCR beta chain. The clone's antigen remains unknown. One base away there is no much larger clone; base qualities are not given. The data were obtained in a study of cytomegalovirus exposure and HLA in healthy donors (TCRdb year 2017). The study in broad terms: An earlier analysis of some 550 of the donors reported about 250 Gb of sequence data and 117 million unique TCR beta sequences from about 180 million T cells. An early release covering roughly 640 HLA-typed donors comprised approximately 300 gigabases of sequencing data and tens of millions of unique TCR sequences. Of the roughly 400 genotyped donors, over 65% fell in the genetic ancestry cluster associated with self-reported Caucasian donors. The study was designed to test whether signatures of past pathogen exposure could be identified by cataloging public T cell receptors. The study used immunosequencing to profile the T cell repertoires of under 700 subjects and linked those repertoires to cytomegalovirus serostatus. Along with the roughly 670-subject first cohort, a separate validation cohort of around 120 different subjects was used. To predict cytomegalovirus infection status, the study brought together high-throughput TCR immunosequencing, statistical association of individual TCRs with disease status, and machine learning. A later analysis re-examined previously published TCR beta repertoires from several hundred donors and added high-resolution HLA genotyping to investigate patterns of TCR occurrence. Rather than using new phenotypic data, the later analysis identified candidate immune exposures from TCR beta sequences and from how often those sequences occurred across donors. In an earlier analysis of a few hundred of the donors, high-throughput TCR beta sequencing was used to judge whether each TCR beta V gene segment behaved as functional or pseudogenic. Donor age, sex, ethnicity and CMV serostatus were collected together with the repertoire data. In a later genetic analysis, genome-wide SNP genotypes for about three fifths of the roughly 670 donors were used, and that subset was treated as a discovery cohort. Every repertoire in the discovery cohort had been generated on one and the same sequencing platform. Class I and class II HLA loci were covered by the typing at four-digit resolution. The number of typed donors differed by locus: about 620-640 for A, B, C, DRB1 and DQB1; 500 to 550 for DQA1; over 600 for DPA1; and roughly 450 for DPB1. Four to six DR-DQ haplotypes were handled as single units for association and clustering, since linkage in the cohort was strong. On average, 235,054 unique TCR beta nucleotide sequences were sequenced per donor among about 400 genotyped donors of the cohort, with roughly 20% of those sequences being non-productive. The paper's findings and limits, for the study overall: The authors suggested that the approach could potentially be generalized to other disease states and immunological phenotypes. A total of 164 TCR beta chains were listed by the study as associated with cytomegalovirus. According to a later analysis, parvovirus B19, influenza, CMV and Epstein-Barr virus appeared linked to several top co-occurrence clusters. Most TCR sequences were observed very rarely across donors, whereas some public TCRs were present in many individuals. A group of highly shared sequence variants was considered likely to be a technical artifact of the sequencing pipeline. Because counts were too low, fewer than 20 rarely observed V segments, including chromosome 9 orphons, were excluded from the earlier analysis of 500 to 700 of the donors. A later genetic analysis associated a missense DCLRE1C variant with V-gene and J-gene trimming of TCR beta chains, and an independent cohort replicated the association. Cytomegalovirus status was reported to be diagnosed by the classifier with high specificity and sensitivity in both the original and validation cohorts. A later analysis found that HLA-associated TCR beta chains were more clonally expanded and had lower generation probabilities than equally common non-associated chains. Only TCR beta chains were sequenced in this cohort, and the absence of alpha or paired-chain data limited detectable features. When HLA alleles, especially DR and DQ, strongly co-occurred, TCR associations were difficult to assign to individual alleles. Because some donors lacked HLA typing at each locus, the association tests relied only on the typed subset. According to a later genetic analysis, donors in an Asian-associated ancestry cluster had fewer N-insertions in productive TCRs than the approximately 650-donor mean. The presence/absence analyses assumed that sequencing depth was roughly uniform across donors, and that assumption may not be true. In a later analysis, TCR association rates were found to vary across HLA loci, with the most associated TCRs seen for DRB1 alleles and the fewest for HLA-C alleles. Some IMGT-functional V segments, including TRBV6-2 and TRBV6-3, could not be told apart with the 87-base-pair reads, so those segments were excluded. At a false discovery rate of 0.05, a later analysis linked under 20,000 TCR beta sequences to specific HLA alleles. Correlated functional status among segregating V segments might be attributable to linkage disequilibrium, but an unknown experimental factor could not be ruled out. Broadly in line with IMGT annotations, most TCR beta V segments showed up in productive rearrangements about 87% or about 30% of the time in an earlier analysis of around 600 of the donors. A further reported finding was that TCR beta sequences accurately predicted the HLA-A and HLA-B alleles for most subjects in the first cohort. The only immune exposure information available for the cohort was CMV serostatus. Three of the identified cytomegalovirus-associated TCR beta chains were confirmed in vitro to be specific for cytomegalovirus antigens. According to a later analysis, most CMV-associated TCR beta chains appeared to be HLA-restricted, and the HLA associations seemed to be driven largely by CMV exposure.

The cohort comprised several hundred healthy bone marrow donors. All cohort members were sampled while nominally healthy, although unrecorded immune exposures were likely present. The donor was CMV seropositive and was included in the group of about 290 seropositive cohort members. Every donor gave a peripheral blood sample, and the peripheral blood mononuclear cells from that sample were used for TCR beta sequencing. The Qiagen DNeasy Blood Extraction Kit was used to extract genomic DNA from the blood cell samples. Based on the germline V gene, the CDR1 and CDR2 sequences are SGHTA and FQGNSA. The CDR3 numbers 16 residues from cysteine through phenylalanine. The kept DNA is CDR3 alone, 48 bases in frame from the first base. V and J lose 0 bases and 5 bases, and a span of 16 bases separates them. Receptor amplification or capture employed the immunoSEQ multiplex PCR assay. A mixture of 60 forward primers for TCR Vbeta segments and 13 reverse primers for TCR Jbeta segments was used in the multiplex PCR. The CDR3 region of rearranged TCR beta genes was amplified from genomic DNA by a multiplex PCR assay. The amplified TCR beta libraries were sequenced on the Illumina HiSeq System as 87-base-pair reads. Per the source publication's procedure: In a later analysis, tens of millions of unique TCR beta chains were counted across the approximately 640 repertoires, and about 10 million of these chains were shared by at least two donors. A nearest-neighbor algorithm error-corrected the raw reads and collapsed the reads into unique sequences, merging closely related sequences to remove PCR and sequencing errors. To assign V, D and J gene segments, CDR3 sequences were aligned to IMGT reference sequences. For a sequence to be retained, a match of at least six nucleotides to both a V gene segment and a J gene segment was required. A rearrangement counted as productive if the CDR3 had no stop codons and remained in frame with V and J, and every other rearrangement counted as non-productive. CDR3 was defined by IMGT convention, running from the second conserved V-encoded cysteine to the conserved J-encoded phenylalanine. The earlier analysis of fewer than 700 of the donors excluded sequences that lacked an unambiguous match to a single V gene segment. In an earlier analysis of 450 to 750 of the donors, a V segment was called functional when productive rearrangements were above 56.7%, and segregating when the standard deviation between donors exceeded 5%. A statistical classification framework was built to diagnose cytomegalovirus status from the catalog of TCR beta chain sequences. In a later analysis, TCR nucleotide sequences were compared against IMGT/GENE-DB human TR gene sequences so that V and J genes could be assigned. The TCRdist pipeline was used in a later analysis to assign CDR3 sequences and most-parsimonious VDJ recombination scenarios. In a later analysis, each TCR beta chain was defined by its CDR3 amino acid sequence together with its V-gene family, and reads lacking a unique V-gene family were excluded. To address suspected cross-contamination and a sequencing artifact, a later analysis removed 592 highly shared, low-generation-probability nucleotide sequences. In a later analysis, a clonal expansion index for each public chain was calculated from normalized within-repertoire ranks of inferred template counts. In a later analysis, generation probabilities were computed using a VDJ recombination model fitted to out-of-frame rearrangements, and the results were checked against IGoR. Hypergeometric tests were used in a later analysis to score TCR-TCR, TCR-HLA and TCR-CMV co-occurrence, with a repertoire-size bias correction applied to the TCR pairs. A later analysis estimated false discovery rates by permuting HLA or CMV assignments 20 times. In a later analysis, co-occurring TCRs were grouped using DBSCAN, with TCRdist sequence similarity added in when clustering inside HLA-allele-positive subsets. For co-occurrence clustering, repertoires with fewer than 30,000 or more than 120,000 public chains were excluded, along with roughly 5 repertoires with anomalous nucleotide sharing. TCRdb provides this immuneACCESS table in a form limited to in-frame rearrangements. Some clones are lacking; in checked studies, under half of them reflect an unresolved V gene, and why the rest are absent is not known. V, J and clone size are taken as reported in that table, and D and trimming were inferred from the DNA itself. Here the sample has 150,000 to 200,000 clones; about four fifths occur a single time. The ten biggest clones cover 8.5% of the sample.

Sequences were obtained from PBMCs. The source of this sequence is a male donor in good health and CMV-seropositive. Recombination linked TRBV7-2 to TRBJ1-1; a weak D assignment points to TRBD1 (6 bases agree). This receptor carries the CDR3 CASSLAPGASGTEAFF. The nucleotide sequence is TGTGCCAGCAGCTTAGCCCCAGGGGCTAGTGGGACTGAAGCTTTCTTT.